These 3 T cell receptor beta chains originate from one sample sequenced in a study of CD8+ T cells in alopecia areata. Investigators isolated RNA and reverse transcribed it into cDNA to act as the sequencing template. The data were produced by immunoSEQ multiplex PCR, yet TCRdb's version contains in-frame clones alone and is incomplete. Of roughly 250,000 clones in the sample, roughly two thirds were seen once. Sequenced here: CD4+ T cells sorted from blood, sampled at week 0. The source of these receptors is a human donor with alopecia areata.

This chain joins TRBV9 and TRBJ2-3; D is unresolved. Per the germline V gene, CDR1 is SGDLS and CDR2 is YYNGEE. The CDR3 covers 14 residues. The V end was cut by 3 bases, the J end by 4 bases, with 12 bases between. CDR3 nucleotide sequence: TGTGCCAGCAGCGCCAAGCCGACGGCAGATACGCAGTATTTT. Translation: CASSAKPTADTQYF.

The rearrangement joins TRBV9 to TRBJ2-7; a possible D gene is TRBD1 (6 bases). V lost 7 bases and J lost 5, with 13 bases in between. The CDR3 loop spans 12 amino acids. Per the germline V gene, CDR1 is SGDLS and CDR2 is YYNGEE. CDR3 sequence: CASGRGIDEQYF. The CDR3 nucleotides read TGTGCCAGCGGCAGGGGTATTGACGAGCAGTACTTC.

The chain couples TRBV30 to TRBJ1-4, with D hard to call. This CDR3 region has 15 residues. Trimming left V 1 base short and J 1 base short, with 10 bases between. Per germline, CDR1 GTSNPN and CDR2 SVGIG (reference sequence). The CDR3 nucleotides are TGTGCCTGGAGTGACCGAAAGGGAACTAATGAAAAACTGTTTTTT. It is translated as CAWSDRKGTNEKLFF. Drawing the rest from reference TRBV30 and TRBJ1-4, the complete variable domain is SQTIHQWPATLVQPVGSPLSLECTVEGTSNPNLYWYRQAAGRGLQLLFYSVGIGQISSEVPQNLSASRPQDRQFILSSKKLLLSDSGFYLCAWSDRKGTNEKLFFGSGTQLSVL.